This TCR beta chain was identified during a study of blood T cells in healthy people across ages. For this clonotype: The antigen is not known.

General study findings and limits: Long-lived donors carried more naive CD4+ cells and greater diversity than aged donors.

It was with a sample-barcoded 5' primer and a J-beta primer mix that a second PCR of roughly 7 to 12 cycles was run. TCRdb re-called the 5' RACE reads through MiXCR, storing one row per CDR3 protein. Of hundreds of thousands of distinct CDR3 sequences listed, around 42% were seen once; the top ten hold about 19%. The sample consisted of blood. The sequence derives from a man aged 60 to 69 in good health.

The CDR3: CASSQAVNTEAFF. The CDR3 coding sequence is TGCGCCAGCAGCCAAGCTGTGAACACTGAAGCTTTCTTT. The chain carries TRBV4-3 and TRBJ1-1; D is uncertain. Between the trimmed V and J ends, which lost 1 base and 0 bases, there was a span of 3 bases. Germline V gives CDR1 LGHNA, CDR2 YSLEER. The CDR3 length is 13 residues.